The rows below give T cell receptor beta chains drawn from one sample of a study of CD8+CD57+ T cells in acquired aplastic anemia. Each CDR3 protein is one row after TCRdb ran MiXCR on the reads. Of about 190,000 distinct CDR3 sequences in the sample, 50% to 55% are singletons; the top ten hold around a sixth. Source material: sorted CD4+, CD8+, or CD8+CD57+ T cells (not recorded which) from PBMCs. These receptors were collected from a human donor in good health, serving as a control. Both conserved end residues are part of each CDR3. The D gene is left open where the match is weak. Size is stated for part of the rows, as once, few or many counts, or as a class when the clone is expanded.

d_call	v_call	clone_size	j_call	cdr3_aa	cdr3_nt
.	TRBV12-3/TRBV12-4	many	TRBJ1-4	CASSPSGGGNEKLFF	TGTGCCAGCAGTCCCTCGGGAGGAGGGAATGAAAAACTGTTTTTT
.	TRBV4-1	.	TRBJ2-4	CASSQEDYTGDGYF	TGCGCCAGCAGCCAAGAAGACTATACTGGGGATGGGTACTTC
.	TRBV7-9	many	TRBJ1-1	CASSSAFGLGDTEAFF	TGTGCCAGCAGCTCAGCTTTTGGGCTAGGGGACACTGAAGCTTTCTTT
TRBD1	TRBV20-1	.	TRBJ2-5	CSAPRTGAGETQYF	TGCAGTGCTCCTCGGACAGGGGCGGGGGAGACCCAGTACTTC
.	TRBV3-1	many	TRBJ1-6	CASSTSYRGASLHF	TGTGCCAGCAGCACCTCATATAGGGGGGCGTCCCTCCACTTT
.	TRBV5-1	many	TRBJ2-1	CASYGDGYNEQFF	TGCGCCAGCTACGGGGACGGCTACAATGAGCAGTTCTTC
.	TRBV10-1	many	TRBJ2-7	CASRGVGRASYEQYF	TGCGCCAGCAGGGGAGTTGGGAGAGCCTCCTACGAGCAGTACTTC
TRBD1	TRBV2	.	TRBJ1-2	CAISEGTGNGYTF	TGTGCCATCAGTGAAGGGACAGGGAATGGCTACACCTTC
.	TRBV4-3	many	TRBJ1-2	CASSQDRRPAYGYTF	TGCGCCAGCAGCCAAGATCGAAGGCCCGCTTATGGCTACACCTTC
.	TRBV11-2	many	TRBJ2-1	CASSLDSEQFF	TGTGCCAGCAGCTTAGATAGTGAGCAGTTCTTC
.	TRBV6-2/TRBV6-3	many	TRBJ1-4	CASSYPGQLPTNEKLFF	TGTGCCAGCAGTTACCCCGGACAGCTTCCAACTAATGAAAAACTGTTTTTT
.	TRBV6-2/TRBV6-3	.	TRBJ2-2	CASSYYDTGELFF	TGTGCCAGCAGTTACTATGACACCGGGGAGCTGTTTTTT
TRBD1	TRBV7-9	.	TRBJ2-7	CASSPRGLVDEQYF	TGTGCCAGCAGCCCCAGGGGGCTTGTGGACGAGCAGTACTTC
TRBD1	TRBV6-6	many	TRBJ2-1	CASSRPGQGDEQFF	TGTGCCAGCAGTCGACCCGGACAGGGCGATGAGCAGTTCTTC
TRBD2	TRBV7-2	.	TRBJ2-3	CASSLRTSGTDTQYF	TGTGCCAGCAGCCTCCGGACTAGCGGCACAGATACGCAGTATTTT
TRBD1	TRBV7-9	.	TRBJ1-5	CASSLAPGQGGQPQHF	TGTGCCAGCAGCTTAGCCCCGGGACAGGGAGGGCAGCCCCAGCATTTT
.	TRBV24-1	many	TRBJ1-2	CATSDSSSYGYTF	TGTGCCACCAGTGATTCGTCGAGCTATGGCTACACCTTC
.	TRBV29-1	.	TRBJ1-3	CSVEVPQGVPGNTIYF	TGCAGCGTTGAAGTCCCGCAGGGAGTCCCTGGAAACACCATATATTTT
.	TRBV28	.	TRBJ1-5	CASSMVGIGNQPQHF	TGTGCCAGCAGTATGGTCGGAATAGGCAATCAGCCCCAGCATTTT
TRBD1	TRBV5-6	few	TRBJ2-7	CASSPSDRGRLYEQYF	TGTGCCAGCAGCCCGTCGGACAGGGGGAGATTGTACGAGCAGTACTTC
.	TRBV15	.	TRBJ2-5	CATSRGRQQETQYF	TGTGCCACCAGCAGAGGAAGGCAGCAAGAGACCCAGTACTTC
.	TRBV10-1	.	TRBJ2-2	CASSESTAGSGELFF	TGCGCCAGCAGTGAGTCGACCGCCGGGTCCGGGGAGCTGTTTTTT
.	TRBV6-9	.	TRBJ2-7	CASRGHGEVYEQYF	TGTGCCAGCAGGGGACACGGCGAGGTATACGAGCAGTACTTC
.	TRBV19	many	TRBJ1-1	CASSIGLGEAFF	TGTGCCAGTAGTATAGGACTTGGTGAAGCTTTCTTT
.	TRBV27	.	TRBJ1-2	CASSFEGYYGYTF	TGTGCCAGCAGTTTCGAGGGATACTATGGCTACACCTTC
.	TRBV7-2	many	TRBJ2-7	CASGRVPGAYEQYF	TGTGCCAGCGGTAGGGTTCCGGGAGCCTACGAGCAGTACTTC
.	TRBV7-9	.	TRBJ2-1	CASSELADEQFF	TGTGCCAGCAGCGAATTAGCAGATGAGCAGTTCTTC
.	TRBV7-2	.	TRBJ2-5	CASSLTKTQYF	TGTGCCAGCAGCTTAACAAAGACCCAGTACTTC
.	TRBV6-1	many	TRBJ1-1	CASRQVQDTEAFF	TGTGCCAGCCGACAGGTACAGGACACTGAAGCTTTCTTT
TRBD1	TRBV5-8	many	TRBJ2-7	CASSLWTGRYEQYF	TGTGCCAGCAGCCTATGGACAGGGCGCTACGAGCAGTACTTC
.	TRBV12-3/TRBV12-4	many	TRBJ1-1	CASSLASIRASTEAFF	TGTGCCAGCAGTTTAGCCTCGATCAGGGCGAGCACTGAAGCTTTCTTT
.	TRBV2	many	TRBJ1-1	CASTRGGGWNTEAFF	TGTGCCAGCACGAGGGGAGGGGGGTGGAACACTGAAGCTTTCTTT
TRBD1	TRBV10-1	.	TRBJ1-6	CASSRRTGDSPLHF	TGCGCCAGCAGTAGACGGACAGGGGATTCACCCCTCCACTTT
.	TRBV5-1	.	TRBJ2-7	CASSRLGAEQYF	TGCGCCAGCAGCAGACTCGGGGCTGAGCAGTACTTC
TRBD1	TRBV7-8	many	TRBJ1-2	CASSLAAQGLGYGYTF	TGTGCCAGCAGCTTAGCGGCACAGGGGTTGGGCTATGGCTACACCTTC
.	TRBV20-1	.	TRBJ2-3	CSARSRTTDTQYF	TGCAGTGCTAGATCTAGAACTACAGATACGCAGTATTTT
TRBD2	TRBV7-2	many	TRBJ2-5	CASRKMYGGGETQYF	TGTGCCAGCAGGAAAATGTACGGGGGAGGGGAGACCCAGTACTTC
.	TRBV4-1	many	TRBJ2-7	CASSQALSTAYEQYF	TGCGCCAGCAGCCAAGCTCTTAGTACAGCCTACGAGCAGTACTTC
TRBD1	TRBV7-9	many	TRBJ1-2	CASSFLPTGIYGYTF	TGTGCCAGCAGCTTCCTCCCGACAGGGATCTATGGCTACACCTTC
TRBD1	TRBV7-2	.	TRBJ1-1	CASSSLTGFSAPFF	TGTGCCAGCAGCTCCCTGACAGGGTTCTCCGCTCCTTTCTTT
TRBD2	TRBV12-3/TRBV12-4	many	TRBJ2-5	CASSFSSGGETQYF	TGTGCCAGCAGTTTTTCTAGCGGGGGTGAGACCCAGTACTTC
.	TRBV20-1	.	TRBJ1-6	CSARDQLQSPLHF	TGCAGTGCTAGAGATCAGCTACAGTCACCCCTCCACTTT
.	TRBV7-2	.	TRBJ1-4	CASSLADEELFF	TGTGCCAGCAGCTTAGCTGATGAAGAACTGTTTTTC
.	TRBV7-9	.	TRBJ2-3	CASSLDRDGTDTQYF	TGTGCCAGCAGCTTAGACCGGGACGGCACAGATACGCAGTATTTT
TRBD1	TRBV7-9	.	TRBJ1-1	CASSSQGAGAFF	TGTGCCAGCAGCTCCCAGGGGGCCGGGGCTTTCTTT
.	TRBV9	many	TRBJ2-1	CASSAEVGQPVYNEQFF	TGTGCCAGCAGCGCGGAAGTTGGACAGCCCGTGTACAATGAGCAGTTCTTC
TRBD1	TRBV7-2	many	TRBJ2-7	CASSFRGQGVDEQYF	TGTGCCAGCAGCTTTAGAGGCCAGGGGGTCGACGAGCAGTACTTC
.	TRBV20-1	many	TRBJ2-2	CSASGSLGVANTGELFF	TGCAGTGCTAGCGGGAGTTTGGGGGTCGCGAACACCGGGGAGCTGTTTTTT
TRBD1	TRBV27	.	TRBJ1-5	CASSLSYRGGETQHF	TGTGCCAGCAGTCTATCATACAGGGGAGGGGAGACCCAGCATTTT
.	TRBV10-3	.	TRBJ1-2	CAITQEANYGYTF	TGTGCCATCACGCAAGAAGCTAACTATGGCTACACCTTC
.	TRBV7-2	.	TRBJ2-3	CASSLLYTDTQYF	TGTGCCAGCAGCTTATTGTACACAGATACGCAGTATTTT
TRBD2	TRBV19	many	TRBJ2-1	CASSGARGTSGGFNEQFF	TGTGCCAGTAGTGGGGCTAGGGGGACTAGCGGGGGGTTCAATGAGCAGTTCTTC
.	TRBV19	.	TRBJ1-6	CASSMAGHLHF	TGTGCCAGTAGTATGGCGGGACACCTCCACTTT